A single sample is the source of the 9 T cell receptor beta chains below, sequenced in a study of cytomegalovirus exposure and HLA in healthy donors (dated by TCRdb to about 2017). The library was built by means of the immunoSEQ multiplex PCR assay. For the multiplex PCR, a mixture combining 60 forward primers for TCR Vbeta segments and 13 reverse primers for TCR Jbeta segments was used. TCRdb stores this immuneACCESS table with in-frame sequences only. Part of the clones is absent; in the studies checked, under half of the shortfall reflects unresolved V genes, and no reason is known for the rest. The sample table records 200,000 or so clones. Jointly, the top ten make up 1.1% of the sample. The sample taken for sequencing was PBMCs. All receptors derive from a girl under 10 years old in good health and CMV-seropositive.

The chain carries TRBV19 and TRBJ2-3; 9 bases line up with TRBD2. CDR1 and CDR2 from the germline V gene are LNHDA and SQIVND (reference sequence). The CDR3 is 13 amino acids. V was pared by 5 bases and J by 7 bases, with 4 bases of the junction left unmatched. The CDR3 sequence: CASSDSGRNTQYF. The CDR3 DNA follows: TGTGCCAGTAGTGATAGCGGGAGAAATACGCAGTATTTT.

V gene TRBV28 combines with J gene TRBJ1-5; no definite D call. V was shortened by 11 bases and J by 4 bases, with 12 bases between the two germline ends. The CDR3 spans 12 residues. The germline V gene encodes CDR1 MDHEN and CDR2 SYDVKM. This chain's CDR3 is CAQNPGNQPQHF. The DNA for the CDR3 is TGTGCCCAAAACCCCGGTAATCAGCCCCAGCATTTT.

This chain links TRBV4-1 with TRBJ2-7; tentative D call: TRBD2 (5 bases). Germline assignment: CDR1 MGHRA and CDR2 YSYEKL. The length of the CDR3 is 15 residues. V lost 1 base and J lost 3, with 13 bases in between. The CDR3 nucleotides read TGCGCCAGCAGCCAAGGACGGGGAAACTACTACGAGCAGTACTTC. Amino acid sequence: CASSQGRGNYYEQYF.

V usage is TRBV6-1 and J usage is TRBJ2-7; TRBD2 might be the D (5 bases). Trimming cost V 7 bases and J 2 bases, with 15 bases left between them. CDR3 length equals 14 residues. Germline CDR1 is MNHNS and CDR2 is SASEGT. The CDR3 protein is CASTLTSFPYEQYF. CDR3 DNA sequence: TGTGCCAGCACCCTCACTAGTTTCCCCTACGAGCAGTACTTC.

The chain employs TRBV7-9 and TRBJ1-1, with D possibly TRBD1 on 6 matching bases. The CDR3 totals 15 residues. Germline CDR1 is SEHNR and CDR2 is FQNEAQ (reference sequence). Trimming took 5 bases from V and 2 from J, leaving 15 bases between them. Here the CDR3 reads CASSLGTSLNTEAFF. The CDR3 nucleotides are TGTGCCAGCAGCCTCGGGACATCCCTCAACACTGAAGCTTTCTTT.

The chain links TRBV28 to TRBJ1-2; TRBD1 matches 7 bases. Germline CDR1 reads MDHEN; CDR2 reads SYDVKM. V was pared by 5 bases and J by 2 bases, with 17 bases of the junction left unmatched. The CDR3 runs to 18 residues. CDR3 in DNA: TGTGCCAGCAGTCCATCCCCCCCTAATAGGGGGCGAAACTATGGCTACACCTTC. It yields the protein CASSPSPPNRGRNYGYTF.

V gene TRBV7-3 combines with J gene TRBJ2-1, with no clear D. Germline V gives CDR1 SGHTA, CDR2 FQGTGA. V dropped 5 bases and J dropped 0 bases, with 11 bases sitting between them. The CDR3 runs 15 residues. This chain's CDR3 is CASSPQLLSYNEQFF. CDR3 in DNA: TGTGCCAGCAGCCCACAGCTCCTCTCCTACAATGAGCAGTTCTTC.

The CDR3 coding sequence is TGCAGCGTTGAGGACCCGGGACAGTCCTACGAGCAGTACTTC. As protein: CSVEDPGQSYEQYF. The chain has TRBV29-1 and TRBJ2-7; 7 positions match TRBD1. J was trimmed by 1 base and V by 3 bases; bases with no gene match: 6. Germline V CDR1 and CDR2: SQVTM, ANQGSEA. This CDR3 is built from 14 residues.

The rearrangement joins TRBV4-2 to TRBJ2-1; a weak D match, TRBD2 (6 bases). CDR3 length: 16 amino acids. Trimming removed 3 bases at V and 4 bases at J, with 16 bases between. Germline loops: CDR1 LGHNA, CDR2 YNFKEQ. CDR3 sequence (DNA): TGTGCCAGCAGCCAGGGTGGGCTAGCGCAGTACAATGAGCAGTTCTTC. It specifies CASSQGGLAQYNEQFF.